Sequencing of this T cell receptor (beta chain) was carried out in a study of T cell changes during pregnancy in multiple sclerosis. Sequencing used immunoSEQ multiplex PCR; TCRdb keeps in-frame clones, though not all of them. The repertoire consists of about 39,000 clones, with more than 70% occurring once and the leading ten covering 3.5% to 5%. V trimming: 5 bases; J trimming: 1 base; junction bases outside the gene matches: 6. The CDR3 consists of 15 residues. The V gene's germline CDR1 is SGHVS and CDR2 FNYEAQ. V is TRBV7-6 and J is TRBJ2-3; 7 bases fit TRBD1. The sample here was CD8+ T cells from peripheral blood mononuclear cells, taken in the first trimester of pregnancy. This receptor was obtained from a female donor with multiple sclerosis, enrolled in a pregnancy study. CDR3 in amino acids: CASSQRQGGTDTQYF. The CDR3, as DNA: TGTGCCAGCAGCCAAAGACAGGGAGGCACAGATACGCAGTATTTT. The full variable domain, in which reference TRBV7-6 and TRBJ2-3 provide the parts outside the CDR3, is GAGVSQSPRYKVTKRGQDVALRCDPISGHVSLYWYRQALGQGPEFLTYFNYEAQQDKSGLPNDRFSAERPEGSISTLTIQRTEQRDSAMYRCASSQRQGGTDTQYFGPGTRLTVL.